This is a list of T cell receptor beta chains from one sample in a study of cytomegalovirus exposure and HLA in healthy donors. Method: immunoSEQ multiplex PCR; TCRdb's copy keeps in-frame clones and lacks some. This sample carries some 210,000 clones, roughly 87% of them seen once, and the ten largest clones take roughly 2%. The sample consisted of PBMCs. The receptors stem from a woman younger than 30 in good health and CMV-seropositive. Each CDR3 is given with its conserved first and last residue. A D gene is named only where the DNA matches it firmly. Only some rows state a clone size, as once, few, many or a class for expanded clones.

J | V | size | D | DNA | CDR3
TRBJ2-7 | TRBV5-1 | once | TRBD2 | TGCGCCAGCAGCAGCACTAGCGGGGGGACCTACGAGCAGTACTTC | CASSSTSGGTYEQYF
TRBJ2-1 | TRBV5-1 | . | TRBD2 | TGCGCCAGCAGCTTCTCAACCGGGACTAGCGGGAGGGGCCACAATGAGCAGTTCTTC | CASSFSTGTSGRGHNEQFF
TRBJ2-3 | TRBV9 | . | . | TGTGCCAGCAGCGAGACACTTACTAGCACAGATACGCAGTATTTT | CASSETLTSTDTQYF
TRBJ2-3 | TRBV9 | few | . | TGTGCCAGCAGCGTAGGTGGGACTGGAGATACGCAGTATTTT | CASSVGGTGDTQYF
TRBJ2-1 | TRBV7-2 | . | TRBD2 | TGTGCCAGCAGCTCCGGCGGGGGACTAGCGGGACAACAGTTCTTC | CASSSGGGLAGQQFF
TRBJ2-5 | TRBV5-1 | . | TRBD1 | TGCGCCAGCAGCCACCATTGGACAGGGCGGCAAGAGACCCAGTACTTC | CASSHHWTGRQETQYF
TRBJ2-7 | TRBV10-3 | . | TRBD2 | TGTGCCATCAGTGAGTCAGAACTAGCGGGAGCGGGCGAGCAGTACTTC | CAISESELAGAGEQYF
TRBJ2-1 | TRBV29-1 | . | TRBD2 | TGCAGCGTCACGCAGGGGCGGGAGGGCCAGCGGTTCTTC | CSVTQGREGQRFF
TRBJ2-1 | TRBV9 | once | TRBD1 | TGTGCCAGCAGCGCCGAACCTGGGACAGGAGAGCAGTTCTTC | CASSAEPGTGEQFF
TRBJ2-1 | TRBV4-2 | . | TRBD2 | TGTGCCAGCAGCCTCCCAACGGGACTAGCGGGAGTGGGTAATGAGCAGTTCTTC | CASSLPTGLAGVGNEQFF
TRBJ1-2 | TRBV29-1 | . | TRBD1 | TGCAGCGTTAAAGACGGACAGGGGGCGAACTATGGCTACACCTTC | CSVKDGQGANYGYTF
TRBJ1-2 | TRBV6-5 | . | . | TGTGCCAGCAGTTACGGCAGGTTTAACGGCTACACCTTC | CASSYGRFNGYTF
TRBJ2-7 | TRBV7-2 | once | . | TGTGCCAGCAGCCCCCGACAGGCCTACGAGCAGTACTTC | CASSPRQAYEQYF
TRBJ2-5 | TRBV7-8 | . | . | TGTGCCAGCAGCCGGAGGACAGAAGAGACCCAGTACTTC | CASSRRTEETQYF
TRBJ1-4 | TRBV30 | . | TRBD1 | TGTGCCTGGCGTACAGTGGGGACAGTGTTTTTT | CAWRTVGTVFF
TRBJ2-3 | TRBV28 | . | . | TGTGCCAGCTGGAATCCAGGAGGGACCCTTAGCACAGATACGCAGTATTTT | CASWNPGGTLSTDTQYF
TRBJ2-7 | TRBV9 | . | . | TGTGCCAGCAGCGTATTGCAGGGATCCAGCGAGCAGTACTTC | CASSVLQGSSEQYF
TRBJ2-5 | TRBV5-6 | . | TRBD1 | TGTGCCAGCAGCTCGGGACAGGGTTTTGAGACCCAGTACTTC | CASSSGQGFETQYF
TRBJ2-7 | TRBV27 | . | TRBD2 | TGTGCCAGCAGTTTAACCCTTCCGGGGGGGGACGAGCAGTACTTC | CASSLTLPGGDEQYF
TRBJ2-7 | TRBV5-1 | . | . | TGCGCCAGCAGGGGGGCAGACTACGAGCAGTACTTC | CASRGADYEQYF
TRBJ2-7 | TRBV19 | . | TRBD1 | TGTGCCAGTAGTCCTCGGGACAGGGCCGGCGAGCAGTACTTC | CASSPRDRAGEQYF
TRBJ1-5 | TRBV28 | once | . | TGTGCCAGCAGCCGGGGGAATCAGCCCCAGCATTTT | CASSRGNQPQHF
TRBJ1-2 | TRBV5-6 | . | TRBD1 | TGTGCCACAAAGGGGACAGCGAACTATGGCTACACCTTC | CATKGTANYGYTF
TRBJ2-7 | TRBV6-4 | . | TRBD2 | TGTGCCAGCACTAAAGCCGGGACTAGGAACTCCTACGAGCAGTACTTC | CASTKAGTRNSYEQYF
TRBJ2-1 | TRBV6-5 | . | TRBD2 | TGTGCCAGCAGTATGACTAGCGGCTCCTACAATGAGCAGTTCTTC | CASSMTSGSYNEQFF
TRBJ2-3 | TRBV15 | . | TRBD2 | TGTGCCACCAGCAGAGATGGGACTAGCGGGAGAACAGATACGCAGTATTTT | CATSRDGTSGRTDTQYF
TRBJ1-4 | TRBV4-2 | . | TRBD1 | TGTGCCAGCAGCCGGCGACAGGGGGCGAATGAAAAACTGTTTTTT | CASSRRQGANEKLFF
TRBJ1-2 | TRBV30 | . | . | TGTGCCTGGAGCGCCCGGGGGACCTATGGCTACACCTTC | CAWSARGTYGYTF
TRBJ2-2 | TRBV5-4 | . | . | TGTGCCAGCACCCAAAAGCGGACCGGGGAGCTGTTTTTT | CASTQKRTGELFF
TRBJ1-2 | TRBV27 | . | TRBD1 | TGTGCCAGCAGCCCGGGACAGAACTATGGCTACACCTTC | CASSPGQNYGYTF
TRBJ1-3 | TRBV6-5 | few | . | TGTGCCAGCAGTTATCACAACAGAGGGTGGCGAAACACCATATATTTT | CASSYHNRGWRNTIYF
TRBJ2-5 | TRBV28 | . | TRBD2 | TGTGCCAGCAGTTTAAGAGTAGGGAGGGGTGAAGAGACCCAGTACTTC | CASSLRVGRGEETQYF
TRBJ2-1 | TRBV7-7 | . | . | TGTGCCAGCAGCTTAGGGGGAGCACTGGGTGAGCAGTTCTTC | CASSLGGALGEQFF
TRBJ2-7 | TRBV29-1 | . | TRBD2 | TGCAGCGTCCGACTAGCGGGAGCCTACGAGCAGTACTTC | CSVRLAGAYEQYF
TRBJ1-1 | TRBV27 | once | . | TGTGCCAGCAGTAGGCCACCCGCGGAGGCCTCCGGGCGTGAAGCTTTCTTT | CASSRPPAEASGREAFF
TRBJ2-7 | TRBV29-1 | . | TRBD1 | TGCAGCGTAACCCCCGGGACAGGGAGGTACGAGCAGTACTTC | CSVTPGTGRYEQYF